Following are 29 T cell receptor beta chains from one sample sequenced in a study of post-analysis software for immune sequencing data. General study points: Included in a set of about five TRBV segments more frequent in patients than controls were TRBV5-6, TRBV5-1 and TRBV20-1.

Unique molecular identifiers featured in each of the TCR beta cDNA libraries. Each CDR3 protein is one row after TCRdb ran MiXCR on the PCR reads. The data hold more than 500,000 distinct CDR3 sequences, with about a third observed a single time. These receptors lack a known antigen. Sequenced input: blood. Every receptor here comes from a girl younger than 18 with multiple sclerosis.

Here the CDR3 reads CATAPYGQPYNQPQHF. DNA of the CDR3: TGTGCCACCGCTCCCTATGGACAACCATACAATCAGCCCCAGCATTTT. The J gene is TRBJ1-5, the V gene TRBV6-6; tentatively, D is TRBD1 (5 bases). V was trimmed by 10 bases and J by 3 bases, leaving 22 bases between them. From germline, CDR1 is MNHNY and CDR2 SVGAGI (reference sequence). This CDR3 is built from 16 residues.

The J gene is TRBJ1-2, the V gene TRBV4-1; D unclear. There are 15 residues in the CDR3. The V gene's germline CDR1 is MGHRA and CDR2 YSYEKL. V was clipped by 2 bases and J by 4 bases, with 14 bases between them. CDR3 nucleotides: TGCGCCAGCAGCCAATGGGCAGCAGAACGCTATGGCTACACCTTC. This encodes CASSQWAAERYGYTF.

This rearrangement joins TRBV6-5 to TRBJ2-1, with TRBD2 identical over 13 bases. V gave up 5 bases and J gave up 10 bases; unmatched junction bases: 8. Germline assignment: CDR1 MNHEY and CDR2 SVGAGI. CDR3 length equals 15 residues. CDR3 nucleotides: TGTGCCAGCAGTCGGCCGGGACTAGCGGGGTTGGAGCAGTTCTTC. Amino acids: CASSRPGLAGLEQFF.

This chain connects TRBV20-1 to TRBJ2-3; 8 positions agree with TRBD1. The junction had 3 bases not matched to a gene; V was cut back by 1 base and J by 3 bases. Germline V gene lookup returns CDR1 DFQATT and CDR2 SNEGSKA (reference sequence). This CDR3 region has 14 residues. CDR3 loop: CSARVTGGTDTQYF. The CDR3, as DNA: TGCAGTGCTAGAGTAACAGGGGGGACAGATACGCAGTATTTT.

A remark on this clonotype: A much larger clone lies one base from this, so it may be a read error. The gene calls are TRBV5-1 and TRBJ2-4; 8 positions match TRBD2. The J call may not be correct, given that the DNA end is closer to TRBJ2-7. This CDR3 region has 14 residues. CDR1 and CDR2 (germline): SGHRS, YFSETQ. CDR3 sequence reads: CASSWGAGAYEQYF. CDR3 sequence (DNA): TGCGCCAGCAGCTGGGGAGCGGGAGCCTACGAGCAGTACTTC.

V gene TRBV6-1 combines with J gene TRBJ2-3; D gene unclear. The CDR3 spans 14 residues. Trimming removed 7 bases from V and 5 bases from J, with 16 bases in between. CDR1 is MNHNS and CDR2 is SASEGT in the germline V gene. CDR3 in DNA: TGTGCCAGCAAACCGTTTACAGTTCTAGATACGCAGTATTTT. Residues: CASKPFTVLDTQYF.

This clonotype was detected only a few times. The CDR3: CSARLATSGLAYEQYF. The DNA for the CDR3 is TGCAGTGCTAGGCTCGCGACTAGCGGGTTAGCCTACGAGCAGTACTTC. The chain has TRBV20-1 and TRBJ2-7, with 10 bases identical to TRBD2. The germline V gene has CDR1 DFQATT and CDR2 SNEGSKA (reference sequence). Losses at the gene ends were 3 bases for V and 2 bases for J; bases not matched to a gene: 10. The length of the CDR3 is 16 residues.

The chain combines TRBV4-1 with TRBJ2-7, with 7 bases that match TRBD1. Germline loops: CDR1 MGHRA, CDR2 YSYEKL. After removal of 0 bases from V and 5 bases from J, the junction contained 7 bases not matched to a gene. The CDR3 extends over 15 amino acids. Here the CDR3 DNA reads TGCGCCAGCAGCCAAGAAAGACAGGGAACCAACGAGCAGTACTTC. This encodes CASSQERQGTNEQYF.

The chain combines TRBV20-1 with TRBJ1-2; D gene unclear. This CDR3 is 14 amino acids long. V lost 6 bases to trimming and J lost 4 bases, with 18 bases between them. The germline V gene encodes CDR1 DFQATT and CDR2 SNEGSKA (reference sequence). This chain's CDR3 is CSASSGLGGYGYTF. DNA for the CDR3: TGCAGTGCGAGCTCCGGACTTGGTGGCTATGGCTACACCTTC.

About this clonotype itself: Possible read error: a much larger clone is one base away. The chain combines TRBV10-3 with TRBJ2-5; the D is unclear. Deletions cut 10 bases from V and 1 base from J, with 7 bases between. Germline CDR1 ENHRY, CDR2 SYGVKD. The CDR3 is 11 amino acids. The CDR3 DNA reads TGTGCCACCAACGGCCAAGAGACCCAGTACTTC. It yields the protein CATNGQETQYF.

The chain links TRBV5-1 to TRBJ2-6; a possible D gene is TRBD1 (6 bases). From germline, CDR1 is SGHRS and CDR2 YFSETQ. CDR3 length: 17 residues. Trimming took 3 bases from V and 7 from J, leaving 20 bases between them. The CDR3 reads CASSSPTGLLRANVLTF. CDR3 DNA sequence: TGCGCCAGCAGCTCTCCAACAGGGCTCCTTAGAGCCAACGTCCTGACTTTC. Combining the CDR3 with reference TRBV5-1 and TRBJ2-6 gives the whole variable domain KAGVTQTPRYLIKTRGQQVTLSCSPISGHRSVSWYQQTPGQGLQFLFEYFSETQRNKGNFPGRFSGRQFSNSRSEMNVSTLELGDSALYLCASSSPTGLLRANVLTFGAGSRLTVL.

The rearrangement uses TRBV20-1 and TRBJ2-4; D remains ambiguous. Germline V CDR1 and CDR2: DFQATT, SNEGSKA (reference sequence). CDR3 length: 14 amino acids. Trimming pared 5 bases from V and 5 bases from J, leaving 16 bases between. The DNA of the CDR3 is TGCAGTGCTGCCCCACTCGGCAGACAAAACATTCAGTACTTC. It yields the protein CSAAPLGRQNIQYF.

This rearrangement joins TRBV6-1 to TRBJ2-3; possible D gene TRBD2, 6 bases. Germline-derived CDR1 and CDR2 are MNHNS and SASEGT. V was trimmed by 4 bases and J by 0 bases, leaving 14 bases between them. This CDR3 comprises 16 residues. The CDR3 nucleotides read TGTGCCAGCAGTGGGGGACTCTCTACTAGCACAGATACGCAGTATTTT. Encoded protein: CASSGGLSTSTDTQYF.

This clonotype was found many times. This sequence joins TRBV11-3 and TRBJ2-3; 12 bases map to TRBD2. The CDR3 runs to 14 residues. Germline V gene lookup returns CDR1 SGHNT and CDR2 YENEEA. Trimming cost V 6 bases and J 3 bases; bases outside gene matches: 1. CDR3 in amino acids: CASSLAGGTDTQYF. For the CDR3, the DNA is TGTGCCAGCAGTCTAGCGGGGGGGACAGATACGCAGTATTTT.

This clonotype occurred a few times. The V gene is TRBV11-2, the J gene TRBJ2-3; 7 positions match TRBD1. V lost 5 bases to trimming and J lost 0 bases; unmatched junction nucleotides: 8. Germline V gene lookup returns CDR1 SGHAT and CDR2 FQNNGV. This CDR3 is built from 16 residues. CDR3 residues: CASSPGTVTSTDTQYF. CDR3 in DNA: TGTGCCAGCAGCCCGGGGACAGTCACTAGCACAGATACGCAGTATTTT.

CDR3 sequence: CASSATSEITDTQYF. The CDR3 DNA reads TGTGCCAGCAGTGCGACTAGCGAGATCACAGATACGCAGTATTTT. This chain joins TRBV12-3 or TRBV12-4 and TRBJ2-3; 8 bases match TRBD2. The V gene end was trimmed by 5 bases and the J gene end by 2 bases; junction bases not matched to a gene: 6. CDR3 length equals 15 residues.

In this sample, this clonotype turned up a few times. This chain joins TRBV5-1 and TRBJ2-5; TRBD1 matches 10 bases. The V gene's germline CDR1 is SGHRS and CDR2 YFSETQ. CDR3 length: 15 residues. The trim removed 0 bases at V and 4 bases at J, leaving 3 bases unmatched. In nucleotides, the CDR3 is TGCGCCAGCAGCTTGGATGGACAGGGGGGAGAGACCCAGTACTTC. Protein product: CASSLDGQGGETQYF.

The V gene is TRBV10-3, the J gene TRBJ2-3, with a possible D match to TRBD1 (5 bases). The CDR3 sequence is 13 residues long. Between the trimmed V and J ends, which lost 4 bases and 1 base, there was a span of 6 bases. Germline CDR1 and CDR2: ENHRY and SYGVKD. Here the CDR3 reads CAISGGRTDTQYF. CDR3 DNA: TGTGCCATCAGTGGGGGCCGCACAGATACGCAGTATTTT.

The J gene is TRBJ2-6, the V gene TRBV3-1; unclear D gene. Germline CDR1 LGHDT, CDR2 YNNKEL (reference sequence). The V gene lost 1 base and the J gene lost 1 base, with 5 bases spanning the gap. This CDR3 is 15 amino acids long. The CDR3 DNA follows: TGTGCCAGCAGCCAAGTTATGTCTGGGGCCAACGTCCTGACTTTC. Its protein is CASSQVMSGANVLTF.

The chain uses TRBV2 and TRBJ2-7, with D perhaps being TRBD1 or TRBD2 (5 bases each). Trimming removed 7 bases from V and 0 bases from J, with 13 bases in between. The germline gives CDR1 SNHLY, CDR2 FYNNEI. CDR3 length: 14 residues. CDR3 sequence: CASMRDGASYEQYF. The CDR3, as DNA: TGTGCCAGCATGAGGGACGGTGCCTCCTACGAGCAGTACTTC.

CDR3 loop: CASRGLSGETQYF. CDR3 nucleotides: TGTGCCAGCAGGGGACTATCTGGGGAGACCCAGTACTTC. J is TRBJ2-5 and V is TRBV2; 7 bases fit TRBD2. The CDR3 extends over 13 amino acids. V gave up 6 bases and J gave up 5 bases; unmatched junction bases: 6. Germline V gives CDR1 SNHLY, CDR2 FYNNEI.

In this sample, this clonotype turned up once. The chain combines TRBV7-2 with TRBJ2-5, with TRBD2 identical over 11 bases. The germline gives CDR1 SGHTA, CDR2 FQGNSA. Trimming cost V 2 bases and J 11 bases; bases outside gene matches: 10. CDR3 length equals 15 residues. The DNA for the CDR3 is TGTGCCAGCAGCTTAACTCTAGCGGGGGGAAATGAGCAGTACTTC. Its translation: CASSLTLAGGNEQYF.

This chain uses TRBV12-3 or TRBV12-4 with TRBJ2-5, with 10 bases identical to TRBD1. CDR3 length: 16 residues. Germline trimming cut 5 bases from V and 11 bases from J; bases unmatched to any gene: 17. The CDR3 DNA reads as TGTGCCAGCAGTGCGACAGGGGGCGCTTTTCAGAATGAGCAGTACTTC. This translates into CASSATGGAFQNEQYF.

This clonotype was recorded once. No DNA is shown, since the ends of the CDR3 on it are uncertain; the CDR3 is the one TCRdb lists. The chain links TRBV2 to TRBJ1-1. CDR1 and CDR2 (germline): SNHLY, FYNNEI. The length of the CDR3 is 11 amino acids, counting both ends. The CDR3 reads CASILDPEAFF.

Concerning this clonotype itself: The junction differs from germline at one of its ends, possibly a read error. This chain connects TRBV11-2 to TRBJ2-3; TRBD2 aligns across 9 bases. CDR1 is SGHAT, CDR2 FQNNGV, per germline. This CDR3 contains 18 residues. CDR3 residues: CANSLSRRGGLRTDTQYF. CDR3 DNA sequence: TGTGCCAACAGCTTGTCCCGGCGGGGGGGCCTTAGGACAGATACGCAGTATTTT.

As concerns this clonotype: A much larger clone lies a single base off, so this may be a read error. CDR3 amino acids: CASSRDRVTGANVLTF. The CDR3 nucleotides are TGTGCCAGCAGCCGGGACAGGGTGACTGGGGCCAACGTCCTGACTTTC. The chain recombines TRBV11-2 with TRBJ2-6; 9 positions agree with TRBD1. The CDR3 length is 16 residues. The J segment lost 2 bases and the V segment lost 5 bases, leaving 4 bases of the junction unmatched. Germline values: CDR1 SGHAT, CDR2 FQNNGV.

This clonotype has more than one count but fewer than ten. V usage is TRBV29-1 and J usage is TRBJ1-5; D might be TRBD1 (5 bases). Deletions cut 6 bases from V and 0 bases from J, with 18 bases between. The CDR3 contains 16 residues. Per germline, CDR1 SQVTM and CDR2 ANQGSEA. For the CDR3, the DNA is TGCAGCGTCCTCACGACAGAACACAATAGCAATCAGCCCCAGCATTTT. Translated, it gives CSVLTTEHNSNQPQHF.

The V gene is TRBV24-1, the J gene TRBJ1-5, with TRBD1 identical over 7 bases. Germline V gene data show CDR1 as KGHDR and CDR2 as SFDVKD. CDR3 length: 14 amino acids. V gave up 3 bases and J gave up 6 bases; unmatched junction bases: 4. This CDR3 reads CATSDRGQVQPQHF. The CDR3, as DNA: TGTGCCACCAGTGATAGAGGACAGGTTCAGCCCCAGCATTTT.

CDR3 protein: CASSTLGQGKLSTDTQYF. The CDR3 DNA is TGCGCCAGCAGCACCCTGGGACAGGGCAAATTATCCACAGATACGCAGTATTTT. The chain couples TRBV4-1 to TRBJ2-3; 9 bases agree with TRBD1. After removal of 5 bases from V and 2 bases from J, the junction contained 14 bases not matched to a gene. Germline V CDR1 and CDR2: MGHRA, YSYEKL. The CDR3 spans 18 residues.